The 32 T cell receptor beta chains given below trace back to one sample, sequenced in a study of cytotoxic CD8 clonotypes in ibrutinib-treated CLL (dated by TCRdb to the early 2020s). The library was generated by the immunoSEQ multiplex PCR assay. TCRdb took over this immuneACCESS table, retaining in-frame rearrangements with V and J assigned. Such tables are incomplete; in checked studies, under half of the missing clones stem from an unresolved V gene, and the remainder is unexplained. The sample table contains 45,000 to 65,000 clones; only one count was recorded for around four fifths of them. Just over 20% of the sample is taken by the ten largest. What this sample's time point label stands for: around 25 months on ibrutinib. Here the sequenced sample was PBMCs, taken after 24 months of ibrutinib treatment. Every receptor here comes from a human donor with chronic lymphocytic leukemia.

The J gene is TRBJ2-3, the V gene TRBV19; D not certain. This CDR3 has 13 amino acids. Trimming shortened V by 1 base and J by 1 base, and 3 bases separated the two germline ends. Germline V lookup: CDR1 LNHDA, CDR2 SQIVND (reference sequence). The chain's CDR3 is CASSIAGTDTQYF. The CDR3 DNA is TGTGCCAGTAGTATAGCGGGCACAGATACGCAGTATTTT.

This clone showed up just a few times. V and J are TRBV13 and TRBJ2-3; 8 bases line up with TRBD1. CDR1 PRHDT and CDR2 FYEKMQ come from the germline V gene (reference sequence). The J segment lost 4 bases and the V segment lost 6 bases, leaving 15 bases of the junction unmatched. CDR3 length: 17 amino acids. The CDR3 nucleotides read TGTGCCAGCAGACAGCGCATTGGACAGGGCTGGTCAGATACGCAGTATTTT. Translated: CASRQRIGQGWSDTQYF. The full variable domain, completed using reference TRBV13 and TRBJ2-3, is AAGVIQSPRHLIKEKRETATLKCYPIPRHDTVYWYQQGPGQDPQFLISFYEKMQSDKGSIPDRFSAQQFSDYHSELNMSSLELGDSALYFCASRQRIGQGWSDTQYFGPGTRLTVL.

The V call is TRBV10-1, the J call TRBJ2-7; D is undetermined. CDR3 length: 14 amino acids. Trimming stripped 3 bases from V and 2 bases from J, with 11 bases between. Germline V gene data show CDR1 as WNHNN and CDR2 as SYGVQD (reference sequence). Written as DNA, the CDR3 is TGCGCCAGCAGTGATGGTCGGTCTGCCTACGAGCAGTACTTC. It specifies CASSDGRSAYEQYF.

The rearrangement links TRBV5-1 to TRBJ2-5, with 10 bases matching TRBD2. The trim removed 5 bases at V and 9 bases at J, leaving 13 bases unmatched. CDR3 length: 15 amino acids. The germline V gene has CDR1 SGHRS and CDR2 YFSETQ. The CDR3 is CASSLGLADPQAQYF. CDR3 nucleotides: TGCGCCAGCAGTCTAGGACTAGCGGACCCCCAGGCCCAGTACTTC. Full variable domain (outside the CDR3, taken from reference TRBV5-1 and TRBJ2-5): KAGVTQTPRYLIKTRGQQVTLSCSPISGHRSVSWYQQTPGQGLQFLFEYFSETQRNKGNFPGRFSGRQFSNSRSEMNVSTLELGDSALYLCASSLGLADPQAQYFGPGTRLLVL.

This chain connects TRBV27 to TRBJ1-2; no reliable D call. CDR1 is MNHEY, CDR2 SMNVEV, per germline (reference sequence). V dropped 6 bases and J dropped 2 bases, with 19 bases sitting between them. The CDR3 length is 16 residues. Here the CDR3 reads CASRRSHIPFNYGYTF. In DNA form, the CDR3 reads TGTGCCAGCAGGCGGAGCCACATCCCTTTCAACTATGGCTACACCTTC.

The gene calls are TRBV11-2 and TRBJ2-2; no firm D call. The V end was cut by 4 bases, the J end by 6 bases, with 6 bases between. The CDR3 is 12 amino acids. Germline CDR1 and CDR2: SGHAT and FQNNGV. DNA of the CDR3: TGTGCCAGCAGCTCGGTTCCCGGGGAGCTGTTTTTT. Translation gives CASSSVPGELFF.

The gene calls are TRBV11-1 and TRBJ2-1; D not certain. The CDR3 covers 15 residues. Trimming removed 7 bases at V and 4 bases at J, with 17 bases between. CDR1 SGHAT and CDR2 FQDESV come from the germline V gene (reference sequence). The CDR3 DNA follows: TGTGCCAGCACCCCGGACGCCTCCCCTTACAATGAGCAGTTCTTC. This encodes CASTPDASPYNEQFF.

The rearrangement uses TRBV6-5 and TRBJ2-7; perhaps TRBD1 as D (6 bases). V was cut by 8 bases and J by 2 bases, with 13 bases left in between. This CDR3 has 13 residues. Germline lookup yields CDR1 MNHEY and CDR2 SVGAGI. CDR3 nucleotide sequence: TGTGCCAGCCTCAACAGGGCCACCTACGAGCAGTACTTC. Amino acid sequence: CASLNRATYEQYF.

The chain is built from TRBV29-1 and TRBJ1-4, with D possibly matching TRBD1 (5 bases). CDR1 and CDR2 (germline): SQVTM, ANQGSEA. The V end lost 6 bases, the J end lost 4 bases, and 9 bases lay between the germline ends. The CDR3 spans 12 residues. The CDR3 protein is CSVFDSNEKLFF. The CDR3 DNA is TGCAGCGTCTTCGACAGTAATGAAAAACTGTTTTTT.

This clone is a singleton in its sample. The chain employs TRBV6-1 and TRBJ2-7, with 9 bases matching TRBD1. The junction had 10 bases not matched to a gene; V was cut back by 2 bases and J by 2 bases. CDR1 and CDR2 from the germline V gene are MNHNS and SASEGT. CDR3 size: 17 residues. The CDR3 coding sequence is TGTGCCAGCAGTGAAATCCCCGGACAGGGGACTACCTACGAGCAGTACTTC. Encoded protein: CASSEIPGQGTTYEQYF.

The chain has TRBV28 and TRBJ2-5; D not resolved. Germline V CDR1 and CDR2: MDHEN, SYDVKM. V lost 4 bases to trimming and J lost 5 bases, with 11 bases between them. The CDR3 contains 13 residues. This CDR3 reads CASSSGPVETQYF. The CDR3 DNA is TGTGCCAGCAGTTCCGGGCCCGTGGAGACCCAGTACTTC.

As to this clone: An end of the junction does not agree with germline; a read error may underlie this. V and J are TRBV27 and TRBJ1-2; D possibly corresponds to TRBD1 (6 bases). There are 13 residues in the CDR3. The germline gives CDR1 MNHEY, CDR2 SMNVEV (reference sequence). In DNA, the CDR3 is TGTGTCAGCAGTAGTACAGGGTACTATGGCTACACCTTC. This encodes CVSSSTGYYGYTF.

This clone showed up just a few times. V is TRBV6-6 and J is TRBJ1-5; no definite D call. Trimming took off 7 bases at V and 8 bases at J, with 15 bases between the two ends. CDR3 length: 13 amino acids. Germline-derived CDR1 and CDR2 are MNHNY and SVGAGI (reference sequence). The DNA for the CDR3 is TGTGCCAGCATGGGTACCCCCGGGGAGCCCCAGCATTTT. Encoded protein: CASMGTPGEPQHF.

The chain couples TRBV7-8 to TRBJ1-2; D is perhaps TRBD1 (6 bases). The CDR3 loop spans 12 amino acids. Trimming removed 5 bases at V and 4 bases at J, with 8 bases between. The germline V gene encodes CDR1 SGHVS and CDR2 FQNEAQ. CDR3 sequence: CASSPDSYGYTF. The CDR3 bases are TGTGCCAGCAGCCCGGACAGCTATGGCTACACCTTC.

CDR3 in amino acids: CASSFGQLGETQYF. The CDR3 nucleotides read TGTGCCAGCAGTTTCGGACAGTTGGGGGAGACCCAGTACTTC. The rearrangement links TRBV27 to TRBJ2-5, with D maybe TRBD1 (6 bases). Germline-derived CDR1 and CDR2 are MNHEY and SMNVEV (reference sequence). V was pared by 3 bases and J by 5 bases, with 13 bases between. The CDR3 runs to 14 residues.

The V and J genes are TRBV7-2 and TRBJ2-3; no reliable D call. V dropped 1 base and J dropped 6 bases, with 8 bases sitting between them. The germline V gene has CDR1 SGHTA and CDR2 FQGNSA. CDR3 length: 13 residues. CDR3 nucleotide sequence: TGTGCCAGCAGCTTAGAGAACACTGATACGCAGTATTTT. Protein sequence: CASSLENTDTQYF.

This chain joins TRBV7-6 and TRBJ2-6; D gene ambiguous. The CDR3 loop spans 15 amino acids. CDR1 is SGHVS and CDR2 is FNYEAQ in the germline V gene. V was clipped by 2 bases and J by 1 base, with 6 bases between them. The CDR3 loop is CASSLYGSGANVLTF. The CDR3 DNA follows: TGTGCCAGCAGCTTATATGGTTCTGGGGCCAACGTCCTGACTTTC.

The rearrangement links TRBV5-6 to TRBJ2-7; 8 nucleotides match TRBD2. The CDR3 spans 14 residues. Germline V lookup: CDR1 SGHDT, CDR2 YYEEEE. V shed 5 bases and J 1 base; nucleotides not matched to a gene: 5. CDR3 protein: CASSLIAGSYEQYF. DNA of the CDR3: TGTGCCAGCAGTTTAATAGCGGGATCCTACGAGCAGTACTTC.

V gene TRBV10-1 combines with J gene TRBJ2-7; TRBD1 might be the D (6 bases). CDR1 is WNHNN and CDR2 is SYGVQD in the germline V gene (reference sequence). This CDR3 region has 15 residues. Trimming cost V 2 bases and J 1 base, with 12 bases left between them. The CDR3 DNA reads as TGCGCCAGCAGTGAGACAGGGAAAGGATCCTACGAGCAGTACTTC. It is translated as CASSETGKGSYEQYF.

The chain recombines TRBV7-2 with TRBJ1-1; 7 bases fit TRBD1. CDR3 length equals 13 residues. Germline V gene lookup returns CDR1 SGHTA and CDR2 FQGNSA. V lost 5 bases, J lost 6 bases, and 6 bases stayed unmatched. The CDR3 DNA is TGTGCCAGCAGCATACTTCAGGGGGCTGAAGCTTTCTTT. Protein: CASSILQGAEAFF.

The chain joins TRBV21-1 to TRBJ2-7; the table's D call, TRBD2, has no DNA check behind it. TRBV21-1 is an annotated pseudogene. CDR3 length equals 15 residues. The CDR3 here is CASSRTAWRGYEQYF. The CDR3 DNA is TGTGCCAGCAGCCGGACGGCGTGGCGGGGCTACGAGCAGTACTTC.

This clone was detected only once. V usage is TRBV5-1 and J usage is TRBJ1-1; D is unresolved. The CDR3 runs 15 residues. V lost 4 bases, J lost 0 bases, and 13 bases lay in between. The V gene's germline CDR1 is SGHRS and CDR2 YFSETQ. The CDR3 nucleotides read TGCGCCAGCAGCGGAGAGACACCCGTGAACACTGAAGCTTTCTTT. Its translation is CASSGETPVNTEAFF. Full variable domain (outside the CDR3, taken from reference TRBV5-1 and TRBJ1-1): KAGVTQTPRYLIKTRGQQVTLSCSPISGHRSVSWYQQTPGQGLQFLFEYFSETQRNKGNFPGRFSGRQFSNSRSEMNVSTLELGDSALYLCASSGETPVNTEAFFGQGTRLTVV.

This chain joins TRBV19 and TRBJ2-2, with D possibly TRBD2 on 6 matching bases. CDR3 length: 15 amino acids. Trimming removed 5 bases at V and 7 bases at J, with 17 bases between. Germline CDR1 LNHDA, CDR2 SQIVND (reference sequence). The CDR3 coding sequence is TGTGCCAGTAGTCTACCCGGGACTCGGCACGGGGAGCTGTTTTTT. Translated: CASSLPGTRHGELFF.

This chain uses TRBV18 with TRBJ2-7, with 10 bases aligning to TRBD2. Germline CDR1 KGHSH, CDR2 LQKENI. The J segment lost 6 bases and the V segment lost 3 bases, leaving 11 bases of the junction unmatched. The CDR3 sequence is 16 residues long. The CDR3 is CASSPTSGITRAEQYF. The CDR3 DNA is TGTGCCAGCTCACCCACTAGCGGGATAACCAGGGCCGAGCAGTACTTC.

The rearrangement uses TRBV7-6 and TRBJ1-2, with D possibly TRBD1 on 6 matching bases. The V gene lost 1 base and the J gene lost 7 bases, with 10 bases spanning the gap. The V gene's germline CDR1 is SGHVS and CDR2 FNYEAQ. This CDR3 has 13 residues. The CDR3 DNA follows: TGTGCCAGCAGCTTAGGACAGGAATCTGGCTACACCTTC. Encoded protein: CASSLGQESGYTF.

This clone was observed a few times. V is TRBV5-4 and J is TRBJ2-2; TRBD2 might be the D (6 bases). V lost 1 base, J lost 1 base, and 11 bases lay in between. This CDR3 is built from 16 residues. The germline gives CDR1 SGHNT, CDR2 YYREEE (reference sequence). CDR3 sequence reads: CASSLRGMMNTGELFF. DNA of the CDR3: TGTGCCAGCAGCTTGCGGGGGATGATGAACACCGGGGAGCTGTTTTTT.

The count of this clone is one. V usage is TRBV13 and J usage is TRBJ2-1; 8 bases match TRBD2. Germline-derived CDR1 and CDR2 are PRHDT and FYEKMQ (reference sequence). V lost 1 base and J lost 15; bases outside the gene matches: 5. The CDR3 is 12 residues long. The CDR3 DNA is TGTGCCAGCAGCTTAGCGGGAGGGGTCCCGTTCTTC. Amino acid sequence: CASSLAGGVPFF.

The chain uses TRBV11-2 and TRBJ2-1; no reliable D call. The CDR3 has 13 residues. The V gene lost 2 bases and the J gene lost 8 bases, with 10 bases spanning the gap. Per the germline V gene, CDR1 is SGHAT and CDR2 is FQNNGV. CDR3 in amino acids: CASSLSANHEQFF. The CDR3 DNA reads TGTGCCAGCAGCTTATCCGCGAACCATGAGCAGTTCTTC.

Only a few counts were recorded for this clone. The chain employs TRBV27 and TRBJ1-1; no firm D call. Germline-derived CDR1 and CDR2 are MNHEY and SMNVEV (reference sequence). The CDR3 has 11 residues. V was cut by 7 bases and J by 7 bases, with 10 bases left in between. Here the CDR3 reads CASNEPIEAFF. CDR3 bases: TGTGCCAGCAACGAACCCATTGAAGCTTTCTTT.

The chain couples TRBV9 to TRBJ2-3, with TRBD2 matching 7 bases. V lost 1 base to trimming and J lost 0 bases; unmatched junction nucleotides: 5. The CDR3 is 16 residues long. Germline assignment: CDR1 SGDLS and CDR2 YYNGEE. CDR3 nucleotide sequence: TGTGCCAGCAGCGTAAAAGGCGGGGGTAGCACAGATACGCAGTATTTT. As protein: CASSVKGGGSTDTQYF.

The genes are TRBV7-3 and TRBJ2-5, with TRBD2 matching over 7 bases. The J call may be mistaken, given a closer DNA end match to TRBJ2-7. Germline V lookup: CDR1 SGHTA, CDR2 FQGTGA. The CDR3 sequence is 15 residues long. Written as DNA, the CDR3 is TGTGCCAGCAGCTTAGGGGCTAGCGGACCGTACGAGCAGTACTTC. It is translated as CASSLGASGPYEQYF.

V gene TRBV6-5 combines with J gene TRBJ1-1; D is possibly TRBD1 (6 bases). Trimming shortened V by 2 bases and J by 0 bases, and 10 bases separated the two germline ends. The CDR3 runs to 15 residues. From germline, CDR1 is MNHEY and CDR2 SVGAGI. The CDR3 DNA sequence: TGTGCCAGCAGTTACGGTGCAGGGGTGAACACTGAAGCTTTCTTT. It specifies CASSYGAGVNTEAFF.